This note documents a single T cell receptor beta chain sequence. This record belongs to a study of cytomegalovirus exposure and HLA in healthy donors. The PCR made use of 60 Vbeta and 13 Jbeta primers. The table came from immunoSEQ multiplex PCR; TCRdb's copy has only in-frame clones and leaves some out. This repertoire shows more than 100,000 clones, approximately 15% found once; its top ten account for 1.9%. Trimming removed 6 bases from V and 1 base from J; junction bases left unmatched: 15. Looked up from germline, CDR1 is SQVTM and CDR2 is ANQGSEA. This CDR3 is built from 17 residues. Unrecorded immune exposures were likely, despite nominal health at sampling.

The sample comprised PBMCs. The receptor comes from a woman between 18 and 29 years old in good health and CMV-seronegative. The V call is TRBV29-1, the J call TRBJ2-3; 8 positions agree with TRBD1. The CDR3 nucleotides read TGCAGCGTGGAGTTTCTAGACCCGGGACAGGGCACAGATACGCAGTATTTT. It codes for CSVEFLDPGQGTDTQYF.